These T cell receptor beta chains were read from a single sample in a study of T cells in Graves' hyperthyroidism and ophthalmopathy. Each CDR3 protein gets one entry after TCRdb re-called the multiplex PCR reads with MiXCR. This table has some 350,000 distinct CDR3 sequences, about 25% appearing once. Material for sequencing was blood. The receptors stem from a man between 45 and 60 years old with Graves' hyperthyroidism. CDR3s include the opening cysteine and the closing phenylalanine or tryptophan. D genes are given only for firm matches. The size entry is marked missing in some rows and otherwise reads once, few, many or a size class.

v_gene,j_gene,abundance,d_gene,CDR3aa,CDR3nt
TRBV6-9,TRBJ2-2,NA,NA,CASSYTGVELFF,TGTGCCAGCAGTTACACGGGAGTGGAGCTGTTTTTT
TRBV12-3/TRBV12-4,TRBJ1-1,many,NA,CASSSGHTSRAFF,TGTGCCAGCAGTTCCGGACATACGTCGAGAGCTTTCTTT
TRBV28,TRBJ2-7,NA,NA,CASSSILTGRSYEQYF,TGTGCCAGCAGTTCCATTCTGACAGGCCGCTCCTACGAGCAGTACTTC
TRBV6-2/TRBV6-3,TRBJ2-7,NA,NA,CASIRGGSGSYEQYF,TGTGCCAGCATCCGCGGTGGCAGCGGGTCCTACGAGCAGTACTTC
TRBV11-2,TRBJ1-2,few,NA,CASSLDPGAVYGYTF,TGTGCCAGCAGCTTAGATCCGGGGGCGGTCTATGGCTACACCTTC
TRBV12-3/TRBV12-4,TRBJ2-4,NA,TRBD1,CASSKTGQLAKNIQYF,TGTGCCAGCAGCAAAACGGGACAGCTAGCCAAAAACATTCAGTACTTC
TRBV24-1,TRBJ2-3,many,NA,CATSYVGDTQYF,TGTGCCACCAGTTACGTGGGAGATACGCAGTATTTT
TRBV19,TRBJ1-2,NA,NA,CASPGYTF,TGTGCCAGTCCTGGCTACACCTTC
TRBV20-1,TRBJ2-3,NA,NA,CSAREGPTDTQYF,TGCAGTGCTAGAGAGGGCCCCACGGATACGCAGTATTTT
TRBV12-3/TRBV12-4,TRBJ2-5,many,NA,CASGLAEMETQYF,TGTGCCAGCGGATTGGCGGAAATGGAGACCCAGTACTTC
TRBV11-2,TRBJ2-1,many,NA,CASNLGRAGNEQFF,TGTGCCAGCAACTTAGGCAGGGCCGGCAATGAGCAGTTCTTC
TRBV25-1,TRBJ2-1,once,NA,CASSETEYNEQFF,TGTGCCAGCAGTGAAACAGAGTACAATGAGCAGTTCTTC
TRBV27,TRBJ1-1,few,NA,CASRNTDSLVNTEAFF,TGTGCCAGCAGAAATACGGACAGTCTAGTGAACACTGAAGCTTTCTTT
TRBV6-1,TRBJ2-1,many,NA,CASSEVSPLYDEQFF,TGTGCCAGCAGTGAAGTTAGTCCCCTATACGATGAGCAGTTCTTC
TRBV5-1,TRBJ2-7,few,NA,CASSLVSSERKQYF,TGCGCCAGCAGCTTGGTCTCTAGCGAGCGGAAGCAGTACTTC
TRBV24-1,TRBJ2-1,NA,TRBD1,CATSDPRGTGNEQFF,TGTGCCACCAGTGATCCGCGAGGGACAGGCAATGAGCAGTTCTTC
TRBV7-9,TRBJ2-5,NA,TRBD2,CASSLGLAGVRPQETQYF,TGTGCCAGCAGCTTGGGACTAGCGGGCGTCCGACCGCAAGAGACCCAGTACTTC
TRBV19,TRBJ1-1,NA,NA,CASSIGRSPEAFF,TGTGCCAGTAGTATAGGGCGATCTCCCGAAGCTTTCTTT
TRBV4-2,TRBJ2-2,NA,NA,CASSPPDPPTGELFF,TGTGCCAGCAGCCCCCCCGACCCCCCGACCGGGGAGCTGTTTTTT
TRBV6-2/TRBV6-3,TRBJ2-1,many,TRBD2,CASSYSASGRYEQFF,TGTGCCAGCAGTTACTCGGCAAGCGGGAGGTATGAGCAGTTCTTC
TRBV2,TRBJ2-7,many,NA,CASSERKGIYEQYF,TGTGCCAGCAGTGAACGGAAGGGAATCTACGAGCAGTACTTC
TRBV24-1,TRBJ2-1,few,TRBD1,CATSGWDSFNEQFF,TGTGCCACCAGTGGGTGGGACAGCTTCAATGAGCAGTTCTTC
TRBV20-1,TRBJ2-1,NA,TRBD2,CSARGLASGRPINEQFF,TGCAGTGCTAGAGGATTGGCTAGCGGGAGGCCTATAAATGAGCAGTTCTTC
TRBV20-1,TRBJ2-7,NA,TRBD2,CSASKPYGLADPYEQYF,TGCAGTGCCAGCAAACCTTATGGGCTAGCGGATCCCTACGAGCAGTACTTC
TRBV7-9,TRBJ1-4,NA,NA,CASPAGRTEKLFF,TGTGCCAGCCCGGCCGGCCGGACAGAAAAACTGTTTTTT
TRBV20-1,TRBJ1-1,few,NA,CSARPGRKNTEAFF,TGCAGTGCTAGACCGGGACGGAAGAACACTGAAGCTTTCTTT
TRBV6-2/TRBV6-3,TRBJ2-2,NA,TRBD2,CASSAGDANTGELFF,TGTGCCAGCAGTGCGGGGGATGCGAACACCGGGGAGCTGTTTTTT
TRBV24-1,TRBJ2-2,few,NA,CAVVEPNTGELFF,TGTGCCGTCGTAGAACCGAACACCGGGGAGCTGTTTTTT
TRBV3-1,TRBJ1-4,NA,NA,CASSQIPNEKLFF,TGTGCCAGCAGCCAAATACCTAATGAAAAACTGTTTTTT
TRBV6-2/TRBV6-3,TRBJ1-6,NA,TRBD1,CASSYSRSGQGVSPLHF,TGTGCCAGCAGTTACTCTAGATCGGGACAGGGGGTCTCACCCCTCCACTTT
TRBV19,TRBJ2-1,few,TRBD2,CASSGSTSGRVLLDEQFF,TGTGCCAGTAGTGGCAGCACTAGCGGGAGGGTCCTTTTGGATGAGCAGTTCTTC
TRBV6-5,TRBJ2-6,NA,NA,CASSYQGPGANVLTF,TGTGCCAGCAGTTACCAGGGGCCTGGGGCCAACGTCCTGACTTTC
TRBV9,TRBJ2-7,NA,NA,CASSSGPLSHEQYF,TGTGCCAGCAGCTCGGGGCCGCTTTCCCACGAGCAGTACTTC
TRBV20-1,TRBJ2-1,few,TRBD2,CSASPGLAANEQFF,TGCAGTGCTTCTCCGGGACTAGCGGCCAATGAGCAGTTCTTC
TRBV6-5,TRBJ2-1,NA,NA,CASSYPGQGRRGRELNNEQFF,TGTGCCAGCAGTTACCCCGGACAGGGAAGAAGAGGGCGGGAGCTTAACAATGAGCAGTTCTTC
TRBV7-3,TRBJ2-7,NA,TRBD1,CASSHLARHGQGPYEQYF,TGCGCCAGCAGCCACCTCGCCCGTCACGGACAGGGACCCTACGAGCAGTACTTC
TRBV27,TRBJ1-2,few,NA,CASSFSPARGYTF,TGTGCCAGCAGTTTTAGTCCCGCCAGAGGCTACACCTTC
TRBV6-1,TRBJ2-3,many,NA,CASSGASTTDTQYF,TGTGCCAGCAGCGGGGCTTCGACCACAGATACGCAGTATTTT
TRBV28,TRBJ2-5,many,TRBD2,CASSLYRLAGGPETQYF,TGTGCCAGCAGTTTATATCGACTAGCGGGAGGGCCGGAGACCCAGTACTTC
TRBV2,TRBJ2-1,many,NA,CATRGGGSEQFF,TGTGCCACAAGGGGAGGTGGGAGTGAGCAGTTCTTC
TRBV18,TRBJ2-4,few,NA,CASSRSENIQYF,TGTGCCAGCTCACGATCAGAAAACATTCAGTACTTC
TRBV12-3/TRBV12-4,TRBJ2-2,few,TRBD2,CASSLAGGIGELFF,TGTGCCAGCAGTTTGGCGGGAGGAATCGGGGAGCTGTTTTTT
TRBV5-1,TRBJ2-1,few,NA,CASSGTVSSYNEQFF,TGCGCCAGCAGCGGCACAGTCAGCTCCTACAATGAGCAGTTCTTC
TRBV19,TRBJ2-5,NA,NA,CASSLGPSQETQYF,TGTGCCAGTAGTCTCGGCCCGAGTCAAGAGACCCAGTACTTC